Presented here are 6 T cell receptor beta chains from one specimen sequenced in a study of shared clonotypes between healthy human individuals. Generated by immunoSEQ multiplex PCR, the TCRdb table keeps only in-frame clones and is missing some. The sample shows 800,000 to 1,200,000 clones, about 80% of them seen only once. The sample was memory CD4+ T cells from PBMCs. Stated subset: CD45RA-negative fraction. The origin of the receptors is a man between 18 and 29 years old in good health. Some clones in this sample may be carry-over from other donors' samples.

Remarks on this clone: Other DNA sequences from this sample encode an identical CDR3 as well. The V call is TRBV7-3, the J call TRBJ2-7; no clear D. The CDR3 has 14 amino acids. Trimming removed 1 base at V and 0 bases at J, with 7 bases between. CDR1 SGHTA and CDR2 FQGTGA come from the germline V gene. The CDR3 loop is CASSLSGNSYEQYF. CDR3 sequence (DNA): TGTGCCAGCAGCTTAAGTGGGAACTCCTACGAGCAGTACTTC.

J is TRBJ1-1 and V is TRBV27, with a possible D match to TRBD1 (5 bases). The CDR3 extends over 14 amino acids. Trimming shortened V by 5 bases and J by 4 bases, and 14 bases separated the two germline ends. Germline lookup yields CDR1 MNHEY and CDR2 SMNVEV (reference sequence). CDR3 coding DNA: TGTGCCAGCAGTCGTCCCGGGGGAGCCACTGAAGCTTTCTTT. Protein: CASSRPGGATEAFF.

The chain couples TRBV1 to TRBJ2-1. TRBV1 is noted as a pseudogene. The CDR3 is 12 residues long. The CDR3 sequence is CTSSLGSYEQFF. CDR3 DNA: TGCACCAGCAGCCTAGGGTCTTATGAGCAGTTCTTC.

The chain employs TRBV9 and TRBJ1-1; the D gene is possibly TRBD1 (6 bases). Germline-derived CDR1 and CDR2 are SGDLS and YYNGEE. The ends were cut back, 0 bases at V and 1 base at J, with 10 bases in the middle. The CDR3 length is 15 residues. The CDR3 is CASSVGGRGNTEAFF. CDR3 nucleotides: TGTGCCAGCAGCGTAGGAGGCAGGGGGAACACTGAAGCTTTCTTT.

The chain couples TRBV6-6 to TRBJ2-1; 8 nucleotides match TRBD2. CDR1 is MNHNY and CDR2 is SVGAGI in the germline V gene (reference sequence). The CDR3 runs 16 residues. J lost 4 bases, V lost 7 bases, and 12 bases had no gene match. The CDR3 region has the DNA TGTGCCAGCACCCGGGGGGCTAGCGGGCTTTACAATGAGCAGTTCTTC. Protein sequence: CASTRGASGLYNEQFF.

V gene TRBV7-9 combines with J gene TRBJ2-3, with D perhaps matching TRBD1 (5 bases). Germline CDR1 reads SEHNR; CDR2 reads FQNEAQ (reference sequence). The V end lost 8 bases, the J end lost 11 bases, and 17 bases lay between the germline ends. The CDR3 contains 12 residues. CDR3 loop: CASAPLQGGQYF. The CDR3, as DNA: TGTGCCAGCGCTCCCCTTCAGGGTGGGCAGTATTTT.